This TCR beta chain was sequenced during a study of blood T cell repertoires in COVID-19. Study-level information: Collection of acute and convalescent COVID-19 samples took place in the United States, Italy and Spain. Nucleic acid was either cDNA or gDNA, and it came from T cells, B-cell-depleted T cells, or PBMCs.

Generated by immunoSEQ multiplex PCR, the TCRdb table keeps only in-frame clones and is missing some. The repertoire holds 110,000 or so clones, with approximately 84% as singletons. Germline-derived CDR1 and CDR2 are SQVTM and ANQGSEA. The J segment lost 2 bases and the V segment lost 2 bases, leaving 4 bases of the junction unmatched. The CDR3 spans 14 residues. The sequence was obtained from a man aged 50 or older with acute or convalescent COVID-19. V gene TRBV29-1 combines with J gene TRBJ2-3; the match to TRBD2 covers 7 bases. Sequencing was done on a sample of peripheral blood. The chain's CDR3 is CSVEWGGFTDTQYF. The CDR3 DNA reads TGCAGCGTTGAATGGGGGGGGTTCACAGATACGCAGTATTTT.